This T cell receptor beta chain appears in the sequencing data of a study of T-cell memory formation after mild COVID-19. Findings of the study overall: From day 15 to 85, contracting clones were balanced between CD4 and CD8, whereas later expanders leaned toward CD4+. CD4+ contracting clones lay mainly in CM and EM, CD8+ ones in EMRA. Cross-reactive memory apparently joined, as some responding clones appeared in pre-infection memory.

TCR alpha and TCR beta cDNA libraries carrying sample barcodes and UMIs came from 5'RACE with constant-segment primers. TCRdb fed the 5' RACE reads into MiXCR, producing one record per CDR3 protein. The table includes roughly 610,000 distinct CDR3 sequences, 15% to 20% detected once. This clonotype has just a few counts. Its antigen is currently unknown. The source of this sequence is an adult woman who had mild COVID-19 (a few samples of this study predate the infection). Cell type and time point are not known. The specimen sequenced was PBMCs or a T cell subset sorted from them (not recorded which).

The CDR3 here is CASSIFLARGENTEAFF. The CDR3, as DNA: TGTGCCAGCAGTATCTTTCTGGCTCGGGGGGAGAACACTGAAGCTTTCTTT. This rearrangement joins TRBV6-2 or TRBV6-3 to TRBJ1-1; a possible D gene is TRBD1 (5 bases). Trimming stripped 5 bases from V and 1 base from J, with 20 bases between. In germline, CDR1 is MNHEY, CDR2 SVGEGT. The CDR3 loop spans 17 amino acids.